The clone carrying this T cell receptor (beta chain) has a count of ten or more. V was cut by 5 bases and J by 3 bases, with 19 bases left in between. The CDR3 loop spans 16 amino acids. Germline V gene sequence: CDR1 SGDLS, CDR2 YYNGEE. The data are from a study of molecular identifiers for immune sequencing clone quantification. TCRdb reprocessed the PCR reads via MiXCR and lists one record per CDR3 protein. The sample contains 550,000 to 750,000 distinct CDR3 sequences, less than 20% of which appear only once. V usage is TRBV9 and J usage is TRBJ2-3; maybe TRBD1 (6 bases). The sequenced sample was naive CD8+ T cells from blood, with Jurkat cell RNA spiked in. Stated subset: FACS-sorted CD8+CD4-CCR7+CD45RA+ naive T cells. The receptor comes from a human donor in good health. Some libraries in this study had Jurkat cell RNA spiked in. The CDR3 protein is CASREDTGIVTDTQYF. The DNA of the CDR3 is TGTGCCAGCAGGGAGGACACAGGGATCGTAACAGATACGCAGTATTTT.